Shown below are 8 T cell receptor beta chains from a single sample sequenced in a study of blood T cells in healthy people across ages. With a J-beta primer mix and a sample-barcoded 5' primer, a second PCR ran 7 to 11 cycles. In TCRdb, the 5' RACE reads were re-called with MiXCR into one record per CDR3 protein. The data show hundreds of thousands of distinct CDR3 sequences, around 20% seen once. Source material: blood. The source is a man between 65 and 79 years old in good health.

This chain links TRBV5-1 with TRBJ2-5, with 10 bases identical to TRBD1. Germline CDR1 SGHRS, CDR2 YFSETQ. This CDR3 has 14 residues. J gave up 11 bases and V 1 base, and 8 bases lay outside the gene matches. The DNA of the CDR3 is TGCGCCAGCAGCTTGTGGGGACAGGGGAACGGGCAGTACTTC. It translates to CASSLWGQGNGQYF.

This clonotype was detected many times. The genes are TRBV28 and TRBJ2-1; 8 bases map to TRBD1. V shed 3 bases and J 7 bases; nucleotides not matched to a gene: 8. CDR1 MDHEN and CDR2 SYDVKM come from the germline V gene. The length of the CDR3 is 15 residues. CDR3 DNA sequence: TGTGCCAGCAGTTTGCCACAGGGGGTTAAAAATGAGCAGTTCTTC. This encodes CASSLPQGVKNEQFF.

Remarks on this clonotype: The conserved final phenylalanine or tryptophan is absent from the CDR3, which likely points to a read error. V and J are TRBV9 and TRBJ1-3; D remains ambiguous. Germline V gene lookup returns CDR1 SGDLS and CDR2 YYNGEE. The CDR3 contains 17 residues. The V gene lost 0 bases and the J gene lost 0 bases, with 13 bases spanning the gap. The CDR3 is CASSVEPPRRSGNTIYS. The DNA for the CDR3 is TGTGCCAGCAGCGTAGAACCCCCCAGGCGCTCTGGAAACACCATATATTCT.

This clonotype has only a few counts. The chain combines TRBV7-2 with TRBJ2-7; D not certain. The DNA end is a closer match to TRBJ2-5, so the J assignment may be wrong. The CDR3 is 15 amino acids. Germline assignment: CDR1 SGHTA and CDR2 FQGNSA. This CDR3 is CASSLGLREAETQYF. DNA of the CDR3: TGTGCCAGCAGCTTAGGGCTCCGTGAGGCGGAGACCCAGTACTTC.

CDR3 sequence reads: CATEWGQGNTGELFF. DNA for the CDR3: TGTGCCACAGAATGGGGACAGGGGAACACCGGGGAGCTGTTTTTT. This sequence joins TRBV24-1 and TRBJ2-2, with 9 bases fitting TRBD1. The length of the CDR3 is 15 residues. The germline V gene encodes CDR1 KGHDR and CDR2 SFDVKD. The V segment lost 10 bases and the J segment 1 base; nucleotides outside the gene matches: 6.

This clonotype came up many times. The rearrangement joins TRBV27 to TRBJ2-7; 10 bases agree with TRBD2. CDR1 and CDR2 from the germline V gene are MNHEY and SMNVEV (reference sequence). V lost 6 bases, J lost 4 bases, and 9 bases stayed unmatched. This CDR3 region has 15 residues. CDR3 loop: CASSSGLAETYEQYF. The CDR3 DNA follows: TGTGCCAGCAGCTCTGGACTAGCGGAAACTTACGAGCAGTACTTC.

V usage is TRBV3-1 and J usage is TRBJ1-5, with D unresolved. The ends were cut back, 3 bases at V and 6 bases at J, with 12 bases in the middle. This CDR3 region has 14 residues. Germline CDR1 and CDR2: LGHDT and YNNKEL (reference sequence). The CDR3 spells CASSQAFSGQPQHF. CDR3 bases: TGTGCCAGCAGCCAGGCGTTCAGCGGTCAGCCCCAGCATTTT.

This chain joins TRBV12-3 or TRBV12-4 and TRBJ2-2; TRBD2 aligns across 14 bases. The trim removed 3 bases at V and 8 bases at J, leaving 5 bases unmatched. CDR3 length: 16 residues. For the CDR3, the DNA is TGTGCCAGCAGTTTTGGACTAGCGGGAGGTTCTGGGGAGCTGTTTTTT. It is translated as CASSFGLAGGSGELFF.